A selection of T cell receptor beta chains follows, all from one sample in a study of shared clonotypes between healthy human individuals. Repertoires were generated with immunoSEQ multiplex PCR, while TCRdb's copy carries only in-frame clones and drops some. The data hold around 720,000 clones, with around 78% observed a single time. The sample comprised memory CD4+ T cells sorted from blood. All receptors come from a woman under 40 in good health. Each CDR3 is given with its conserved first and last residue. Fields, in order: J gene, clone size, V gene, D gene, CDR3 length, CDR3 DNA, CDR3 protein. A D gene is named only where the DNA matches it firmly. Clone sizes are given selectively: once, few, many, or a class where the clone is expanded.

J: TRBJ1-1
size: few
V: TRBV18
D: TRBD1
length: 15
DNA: TGTGCCAGCTCACCCCCGACAGGGATCGTGGTTGAAGCTTTCTTT
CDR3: CASSPPTGIVVEAFF

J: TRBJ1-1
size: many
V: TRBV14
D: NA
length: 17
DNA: TGTGCCAGCAGCCAAAGTGCGAGGCGGGTAACGAACACTGAAGCTTTCTTT
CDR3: CASSQSARRVTNTEAFF

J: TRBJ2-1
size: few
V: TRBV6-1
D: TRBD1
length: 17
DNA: TGTGCCAGCAGTGAAGGCTCAGGACAGGGGAATAACAATGAGCAGTTCTTC
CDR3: CASSEGSGQGNNNEQFF

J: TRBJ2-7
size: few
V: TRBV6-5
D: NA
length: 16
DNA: TGTGCCAGCAGTTCCCTCACTACCATCGGTTTCTACGAGCAGTACTTC
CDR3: CASSSLTTIGFYEQYF

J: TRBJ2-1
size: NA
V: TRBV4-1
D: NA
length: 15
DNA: TGCGCCAGCAGCCCCTTGGCAAGATCCTACAATGAGCAGTTCTTC
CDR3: CASSPLARSYNEQFF

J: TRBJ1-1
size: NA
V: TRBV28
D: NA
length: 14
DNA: TGTGCCAGCAGCCCGGCTGGATCCAACACTGAAGCTTTCTTT
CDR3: CASSPAGSNTEAFF

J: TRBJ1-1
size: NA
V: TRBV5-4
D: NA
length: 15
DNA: TGTGCCAGCAGCTTGGCTGCCAGGCCTTACACTGAAGCTTTCTTT
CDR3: CASSLAARPYTEAFF

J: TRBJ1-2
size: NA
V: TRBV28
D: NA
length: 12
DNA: TGTGCCAGCAGTTGGGGAGGGTATGGCTACACCTTC
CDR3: CASSWGGYGYTF

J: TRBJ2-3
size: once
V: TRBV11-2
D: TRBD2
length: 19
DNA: TGTGCCAGCAGCCGTCTTGAAGAGATGCTAGCGGGACGCACAGATACGCAGTATTTT
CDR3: CASSRLEEMLAGRTDTQYF

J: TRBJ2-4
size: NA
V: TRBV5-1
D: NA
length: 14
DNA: TGCGCCAGCAGCTCCGGACTGGATCCAGACATTCAGTACTTC
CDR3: CASSSGLDPDIQYF

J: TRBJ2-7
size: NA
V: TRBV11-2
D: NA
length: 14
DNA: TGTGCCAGCAGCGACAATCACGGCTTGTACGAGCAGTACTTC
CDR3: CASSDNHGLYEQYF

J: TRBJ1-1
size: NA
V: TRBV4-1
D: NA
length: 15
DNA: TGCGCCAGCAGCCAACGACTCCAGGGGAAGGCTGAAGCTTTCTTT
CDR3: CASSQRLQGKAEAFF

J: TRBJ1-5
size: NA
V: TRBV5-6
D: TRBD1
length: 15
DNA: TGTGCCAGCAGCACCCTGGACAGGGGCAATCAGCCCCAGCATTTT
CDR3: CASSTLDRGNQPQHF

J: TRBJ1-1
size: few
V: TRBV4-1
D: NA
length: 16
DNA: TGCGCCAGCAGCCAAGTGCTGAGGGGAGGGGACACTGAAGCTTTCTTT
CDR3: CASSQVLRGGDTEAFF

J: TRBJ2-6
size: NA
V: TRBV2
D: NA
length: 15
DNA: TGTGCCAGCAGTGAGGGTGCGTCTGGGGCCAACGTCCTGACTTTC
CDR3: CASSEGASGANVLTF

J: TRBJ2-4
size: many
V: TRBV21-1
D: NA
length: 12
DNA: TGTGCCAGCAGCAATTTCGGGGAATTGGAGTACTTC
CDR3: CASSNFGELEYF

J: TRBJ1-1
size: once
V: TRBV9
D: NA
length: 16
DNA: TGTGCCAGCAGCCCCCAGGACTGGGATGGTTTCACTGAAGCTTTCTTT
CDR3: CASSPQDWDGFTEAFF

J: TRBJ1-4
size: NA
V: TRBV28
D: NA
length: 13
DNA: TGTGCCAGCAAAGGGTGGACTAATGAAAAACTGTTTTTT
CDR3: CASKGWTNEKLFF

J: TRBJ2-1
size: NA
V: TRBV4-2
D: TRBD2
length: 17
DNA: TGTGCCAGCAGCCCCACCGGGACTAGCGGGAGGGCCAACGAGCAGTTCTTC
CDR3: CASSPTGTSGRANEQFF

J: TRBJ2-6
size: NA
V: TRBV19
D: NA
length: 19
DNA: TGTGCCAGTACCATTGGGGCTGGCAGAAGACTCTCTGGGGCCAACGTCCTGACTTTC
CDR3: CASTIGAGRRLSGANVLTF

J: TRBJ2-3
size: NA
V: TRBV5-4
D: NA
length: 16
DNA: TGTGCCAGCAGCTTGTTGGAGGGAATAGGTACAGATACGCAGTATTTT
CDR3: CASSLLEGIGTDTQYF

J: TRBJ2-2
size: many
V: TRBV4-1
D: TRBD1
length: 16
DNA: TGCGCCAGCAGCCAAGAGTCTAGCAGGGGGACCGGGGAGCTGTTTTTT
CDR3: CASSQESSRGTGELFF

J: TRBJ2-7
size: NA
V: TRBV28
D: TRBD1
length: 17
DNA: TGTGCCAGCAGTCCCCCCCCCGTGGACAGGCGTCGTTGGGAGCAGTACTTC
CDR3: CASSPPPVDRRRWEQYF